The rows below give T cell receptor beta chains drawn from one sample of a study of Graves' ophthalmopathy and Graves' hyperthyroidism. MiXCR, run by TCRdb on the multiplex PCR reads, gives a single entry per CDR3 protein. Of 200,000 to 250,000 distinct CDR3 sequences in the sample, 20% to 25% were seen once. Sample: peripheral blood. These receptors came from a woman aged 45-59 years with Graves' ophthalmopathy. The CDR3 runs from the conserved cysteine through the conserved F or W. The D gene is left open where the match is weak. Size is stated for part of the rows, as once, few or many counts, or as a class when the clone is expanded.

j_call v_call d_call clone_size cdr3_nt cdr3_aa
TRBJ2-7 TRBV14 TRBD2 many TGTGCCTCCCAGCGGGAGATGCACTACGAGCAGTACTTC CASQREMHYEQYF
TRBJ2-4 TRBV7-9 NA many TGTGCCAGCAGCCCCCCCCCCCGATTAGCCAAAAACATTCAGTACTTC CASSPPPRLAKNIQYF
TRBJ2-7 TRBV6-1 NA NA TGTGCCAGTTCAGGGTTGATGTCGGCCGAGCAGTACTTC CASSGLMSAEQYF
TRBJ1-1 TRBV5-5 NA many TGTGCCAGCAGCTTGGATGTGGGGGACACTGAAGCTTTCTTT CASSLDVGDTEAFF
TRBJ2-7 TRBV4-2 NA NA TGTGCCAGCAGCCAAGATTACGGGGTACCCGGTTACGAGCAGTACTTC CASSQDYGVPGYEQYF
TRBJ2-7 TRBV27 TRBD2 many TGTGCCAGCAGTTTACATCCGGGGGGCTCCTACGAGCAGTACTTC CASSLHPGGSYEQYF
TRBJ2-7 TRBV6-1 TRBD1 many TGTGCCAGCAGTGTATCCCAAACAGGGGCTTTGGGAGAGCAGTACTTC CASSVSQTGALGEQYF
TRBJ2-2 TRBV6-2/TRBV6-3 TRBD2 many TGTGCCAGCAGTTCACTAGCGGCGAACACCGGGGAGCTGTTTTTT CASSSLAANTGELFF
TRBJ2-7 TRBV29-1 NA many TGCAGCGCGACCACAGGGATTTACGAGCAGTACTTC CSATTGIYEQYF
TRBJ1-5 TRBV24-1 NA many TGTGCCACCAGTGACCCGGGACGGGGGTTGGGGGATAACGCCCAGCATTTT CATSDPGRGLGDNAQHF
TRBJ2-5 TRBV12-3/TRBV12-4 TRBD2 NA TGTGCCAGCAGCTCGGGACTAGCGGGAGTAAGTTCAGAGACCCAGTACTTC CASSSGLAGVSSETQYF
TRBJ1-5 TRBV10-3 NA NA TGTGCCATCAGTGAGTCTTTACAGGGAGGGAATCAGCCCCAGCATTTT CAISESLQGGNQPQHF
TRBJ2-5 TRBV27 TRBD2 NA TGTGCCAGCAGTCCATTAGCGGGAGGACAAGAGACCCAGTACTTC CASSPLAGGQETQYF
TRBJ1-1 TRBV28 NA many TGTGCCAGCAGACTTATGGAGGGGCTGAACACTGAAGCTTTCTTT CASRLMEGLNTEAFF
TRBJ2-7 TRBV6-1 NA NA TGTGCCAGCAGATCGCCGGGTTTGGCCTACGAGCAGTGCTTC CASRSPGLAYEQCF
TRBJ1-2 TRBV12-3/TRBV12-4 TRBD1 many TGTGCCAGCAGTACCAAGGGGGCTCGCGGCTACACCTTC CASSTKGARGYTF
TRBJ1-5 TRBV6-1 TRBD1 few TGTGCCAGCAGTGGAATACGGACAGGGGGCGATCAGCCCCAGCATTTT CASSGIRTGGDQPQHF
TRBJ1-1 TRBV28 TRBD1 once TGTGCCAGCAGTTTGGAACAGGGGGCCGGGACAGGGACTGAAGCTTTCTTT CASSLEQGAGTGTEAFF
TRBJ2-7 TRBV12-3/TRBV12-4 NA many TGTGCCAGCAGTTTAGGAGGTACAGGGTACGAGCAGTACTTC CASSLGGTGYEQYF
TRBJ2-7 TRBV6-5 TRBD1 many TGTGCCAGCAGGTATACAGGGGGTGTGCAGTACTTC CASRYTGGVQYF
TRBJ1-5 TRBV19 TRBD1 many TGTGCCAGTAGTAAAGGTGGAAGGACAGGGCGGTTTGGGAATCAGCCCCAGCATTTT CASSKGGRTGRFGNQPQHF
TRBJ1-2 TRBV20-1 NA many TGCAGTGCGAACAAGGCTAACTATGGCTACACCTTC CSANKANYGYTF
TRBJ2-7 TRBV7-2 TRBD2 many TGTGCCAGCAGCTTACGAGCGGGAGGTGCCGAGCAGTACTTC CASSLRAGGAEQYF
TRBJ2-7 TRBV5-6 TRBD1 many TGTGCCAGCAGCCCCGGGACAGGGTTACGCGAGCAGTACTTC CASSPGTGLREQYF
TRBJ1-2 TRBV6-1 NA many TGTGCCAGCAGTGAAGCAGTCAGATCGAGTGGCTACACCTTC CASSEAVRSSGYTF
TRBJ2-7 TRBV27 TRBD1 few TGTGCCAGCAGTTTTTACGGGACAGGGGGCTACGAGCAGTACTTC CASSFYGTGGYEQYF
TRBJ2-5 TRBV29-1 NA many TGCAGCGTTGAAGCAGCGGCAGGGTTTTTAGAGACCCAGTACTTC CSVEAAAGFLETQYF
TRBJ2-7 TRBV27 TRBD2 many TGTGCCAGCAGTCCCCGGACTAGCGCGTCCTACGAGCAGTACTTC CASSPRTSASYEQYF
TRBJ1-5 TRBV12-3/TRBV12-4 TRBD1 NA TGTGCCAGCAGTTTAGGGACAGGGGATAATCAGCCCCAGCATTTT CASSLGTGDNQPQHF
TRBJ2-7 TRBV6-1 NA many TGTGCCAGCAGTGCTAAGGGCTACGAGCAGTACTTC CASSAKGYEQYF
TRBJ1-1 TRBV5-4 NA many TGTGCCAGCAGCTCCCCAGGTGGGGGAGGGAACACTGAAGCTTTCTTT CASSSPGGGGNTEAFF
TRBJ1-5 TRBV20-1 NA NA TGCAGTGCTAGAGATCGGAGGGGTCATCAGCCCCAGCATTTT CSARDRRGHQPQHF
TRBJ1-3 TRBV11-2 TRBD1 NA TGTGCCAGCAGCTCCGAGACAGGGACAGCCCCTGGAAACACCATATATTTT CASSSETGTAPGNTIYF
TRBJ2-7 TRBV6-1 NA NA TGTGCCAGCAGTAGACTTAGCAGAAGCTCCTACGAGCAGTACTTC CASSRLSRSSYEQYF
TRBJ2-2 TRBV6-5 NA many TGTGCCAGCTTCCCCAGAGGCTCCACGAAGGCCGGGGAGCTGTTTTTT CASFPRGSTKAGELFF
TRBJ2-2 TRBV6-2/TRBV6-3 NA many TGTGCCAGCAGTGACACTGGGGCCGGGGAGCTGTTTTTT CASSDTGAGELFF
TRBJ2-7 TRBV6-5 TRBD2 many TGTGCCAGCAGTTACGGGCTAGCGGGAGGGTTACCCTACGAGCAGTACTTC CASSYGLAGGLPYEQYF